The 8 T cell receptor beta chains in this list originate from one sample, sequenced in a study of T-cell reconstitution after alpha-beta-depleted transplantation in children. Preparation of the TCRbeta library involved a method that used unique molecular identifiers. From the PCR reads, TCRdb called clonotypes with MiXCR, one entry per CDR3 protein. In the table there are some 390,000 distinct CDR3 sequences, 20% of which are singletons. The material was PBMCs from the stem cell graft donor, obtained from the stem cell graft. All receptors come from a human donor who donated a stem cell graft to a child with acute myeloid leukemia.

CDR3 DNA: TGTGCCAGCAGTGAATATTCGAGGAACACTGAAGCTTTCTTT. Encoded protein: CASSEYSRNTEAFF. This chain uses TRBV25-1 with TRBJ1-1, with D uncertain. The germline V gene encodes CDR1 MGHDK and CDR2 SYGVNS. This CDR3 region has 14 residues. The germline V and J ends were trimmed by 0 bases and 1 base, with 6 bases remaining between them.

This clonotype was observed many times. The genes are TRBV7-2 and TRBJ2-3, with 12 bases fitting TRBD2. The CDR3 runs 15 residues. V trimming: 5 bases; J trimming: 4 bases; junction bases outside the gene matches: 4. From germline, CDR1 is SGHTA and CDR2 FQGNSA. In DNA, the CDR3 is TGTGCCAGCAGCCCCCGACTAGCGGGAGCAGATACGCAGTATTTT. Its protein is CASSPRLAGADTQYF.

This chain connects TRBV12-3 or TRBV12-4 to TRBJ2-1; TRBD2 aligns across 8 bases. The CDR3 is 15 residues long. The J segment lost 9 bases and the V segment lost 7 bases, leaving 14 bases of the junction unmatched. Written as DNA, the CDR3 is TGTGCCAGCAAAAACCGGGAGGGTGCGATAGGTGAGCAGTTCTTC. This codes for CASKNREGAIGEQFF.

This clonotype was picked up many times. The rearrangement joins TRBV7-2 to TRBJ2-1; D uncertain. This CDR3 contains 16 residues. Germline CDR1 reads SGHTA; CDR2 reads FQGNSA. V was pared by 1 base and J by 3 bases, with 13 bases between. CDR3 DNA: TGTGCCAGCAGCTTAGTCGTGACAACTAACTACAATGAGCAGTTCTTC. This gives the protein CASSLVVTTNYNEQFF.

This clonotype was recorded a few times. J is TRBJ2-7 and V is TRBV4-1; D call uncertain. V lost 0 bases and J 3 bases, leaving 12 bases between the germline ends. The CDR3 extends over 15 amino acids. The V gene's germline CDR1 is MGHRA and CDR2 YSYEKL. The CDR3 coding sequence is TGCGCCAGCAGCCAAGAAGTGCTGGTAAACTACGAGCAGTACTTC. Its protein is CASSQEVLVNYEQYF.

This clonotype was seen a few times. V usage is TRBV20-1 and J usage is TRBJ2-3, with TRBD2 identical over 8 bases. Germline CDR1 DFQATT, CDR2 SNEGSKA (reference sequence). The CDR3 consists of 15 residues. V was clipped by 6 bases and J by 2 bases; unmatched bases: 10. The CDR3 sequence: CSAGAGGYDTDTQYF. The CDR3 DNA is TGCAGTGCCGGCGCGGGGGGCTACGACACAGATACGCAGTATTTT.

This clonotype occurred many times. The gene calls are TRBV5-1 and TRBJ1-1; TRBD1 might be the D (5 bases). Per germline, CDR1 SGHRS and CDR2 YFSETQ. This CDR3 is 15 amino acids long. Trimming removed 4 bases from V and 5 bases from J, with 18 bases in between. Here the CDR3 DNA reads TGCGCCAGCAGCCCTGGACGGGGAGGGGATACTGAAGCTTTCTTT. It codes for CASSPGRGGDTEAFF.

The chain is built from TRBV12-3 or TRBV12-4 and TRBJ2-2, with D maybe TRBD2 (6 bases). Trimming removed 8 bases at V and 0 bases at J, with 10 bases between. CDR3 length equals 14 residues. The chain's CDR3 is CASCRDSNTGELFF. DNA of the CDR3: TGTGCCAGCTGCCGGGACTCGAACACCGGGGAGCTGTTTTTT.